The following is a T cell receptor beta chain sequence with its context. Its specific antigen is unknown. No much larger clone is present one base from it, and per-base qualities are unavailable. This sample stems from a study of cytomegalovirus exposure and HLA in healthy donors (dated by TCRdb to about 2017). For the wider study: An earlier analysis of approximately 550 of the donors reported about 250 Gb of sequence data and 100 million to 140 million unique TCR beta sequences from some 180 million T cells. The T cell repertoires of 550 to 850 subjects were profiled by immunosequencing and related to cytomegalovirus serostatus. Donor age, sex, ethnicity and CMV serostatus were compiled alongside the repertoire data. The study combined high-throughput TCR immunosequencing, statistical association of individual TCRs with disease status, and machine learning to predict cytomegalovirus infection status. Rather than drawing on any new phenotypic data, the later analysis identified candidate immune exposures from TCR beta sequences and the way those sequences occurred across donors. A later analysis re-analyzed previously published TCR beta repertoires from 600 to 850 donors and added high-resolution HLA genotyping to study TCR occurrence patterns. Along with the roughly 670-subject first cohort, a separate validation cohort of over a hundred different subjects was used. Every repertoire in the discovery cohort had been generated on one and the same sequencing platform. Typing coverage varied by locus: about 620-640 donors for A, B, C, DRB1 and DQB1; roughly 560 for DQA1; more than 600 for DPA1; more than 450 for DPB1. An earlier analysis of approximately 630 of the donors applied high-throughput TCR beta sequencing to assess whether each TCR beta V gene segment acted as functional or pseudogenic. About 300 gigabases of sequencing data and approximately 84 million unique TCR sequences were included in an early release covering 500 to 750 HLA-typed donors. A later genetic analysis took genome-wide SNP genotypes for about 65% of the 666 donors and used that subset as a discovery cohort. About 5 DR-DQ haplotypes were handled as single units for association and clustering, since linkage in the cohort was strong. The aim of the study was to test whether cataloging public T cell receptors could identify signatures of past pathogen exposure. HLA typing covered class I and class II loci at four-digit resolution. Of the 398 genotyped donors, 81% were placed in the genetic ancestry cluster associated with self-reported Caucasian donors. Among around 400 genotyped donors of the cohort, an average of approximately 240,000 unique TCR beta nucleotide sequences was sequenced per donor, of which roughly 18% were non-productive. Paper-wide results and their limitations: HLA typing was unavailable for some donors at each locus, so association tests used only the typed subset. Specific HLA alleles were associated with over 15,000 TCR beta sequences at a false discovery rate of 0.05 in a later analysis. In a later analysis, several top co-occurrence clusters were reported to appear linked to parvovirus B19, influenza, CMV and Epstein-Barr virus. In the study, some 160 TCR beta chains were listed as associated with cytomegalovirus. In a later analysis, most CMV-associated TCR beta chains were found to appear HLA-restricted, with HLA associations seemingly driven largely by CMV exposure. Correlated functional status among segregating V segments might be attributable to linkage disequilibrium, but an unknown experimental factor could not be ruled out. A later analysis found that HLA-associated TCR beta chains were more clonally expanded and had lower generation probabilities than equally common non-associated chains. A later genetic analysis reported fewer N-insertions in productive TCRs among donors in an Asian-associated ancestry cluster than the roughly 700-donor mean. CMV serostatus was the only immune exposure information available for the cohort. In vitro tests confirmed that a few of the cytomegalovirus-associated TCR beta chains recognize cytomegalovirus antigens. A group of highly shared sequence variants was considered likely to be a technical artifact of the sequencing pipeline. When HLA alleles, especially DR and DQ, strongly co-occurred, attributing TCR associations to individual alleles was difficult. According to a later analysis, TCR association rates differed among HLA loci, with DRB1 alleles showing the most associated TCRs and HLA-C alleles showing the fewest. The authors suggested that the approach could potentially be extended to other disease states and immunological phenotypes. The earlier analysis of approximately 560 of the donors excluded some 16 rarely observed V segments, including chromosome 9 orphons, because counts were too low. Most TCR sequences were observed very rarely across donors, whereas some public TCRs were present in many individuals. In a later genetic analysis, a missense DCLRE1C variant was associated with V-gene and J-gene trimming of TCR beta chains, and the association was replicated in an independent cohort. In both the original and validation cohorts, the classifier was reported to diagnose cytomegalovirus status with high specificity and sensitivity. A further reported finding was that TCR beta sequences accurately predicted the HLA-A and HLA-B alleles for most subjects in the first cohort. Only TCR beta chains were sequenced in this cohort, and the absence of alpha or paired-chain data limited detectable features. The 87-base-pair reads could not distinguish some IMGT-functional V segments, including TRBV6-2 and TRBV6-3, so those segments were excluded. An earlier analysis of several hundred of the donors showed that most TCR beta V segments appeared in productive rearrangements either about 87% or about 30% of the time, which broadly matched IMGT annotations. Sequencing depth was assumed to be roughly uniform across donors in the presence/absence analyses, though that assumption may not hold.

The method behind the library was the immunoSEQ multiplex PCR assay. For the multiplex PCR, a mixture combining 60 forward primers for TCR Vbeta segments and 13 reverse primers for TCR Jbeta segments was used. Amplification of the CDR3 region of rearranged TCR beta genes was performed with a multiplex PCR assay on genomic DNA. Amplified TCR beta libraries were sequenced as 87-base-pair reads on the Illumina HiSeq System. From the authors' description of their analysis: In a later analysis, about 80 million unique TCR beta chains were counted across the approximately 640 repertoires, and around 11 million of these chains were shared by at least two donors. To remove PCR and sequencing errors, raw reads were error-corrected and collapsed into unique sequences using a nearest-neighbor algorithm that merged closely related sequences. Alignment of CDR3 sequences to IMGT reference sequences was used to assign V, D and J gene segments. For a sequence to be retained, a match of at least six nucleotides was required to both a V gene segment and a J gene segment. A rearrangement was called productive if the CDR3 had no stop codons and remained in frame with V and J, and every other rearrangement was called non-productive. CDR3 was defined according to IMGT convention as the region running from the second conserved V-encoded cysteine to the conserved J-encoded phenylalanine. The earlier analysis of a few hundred of the donors excluded sequences that lacked an unambiguous match to a single V gene segment. In an earlier analysis of 500 to 750 of the donors, V segments were called functional above 56.7% productive rearrangements and were called segregating when the between-donor standard deviation exceeded 5%. A statistical classification framework was developed to diagnose cytomegalovirus status using the catalog of TCR beta chain sequences. In a later analysis, V and J genes were assigned by comparing TCR nucleotide sequences against IMGT/GENE-DB human TR gene sequences. Using the TCRdist pipeline, a later analysis assigned CDR3 sequences along with most-parsimonious VDJ recombination scenarios. In a later analysis, each TCR beta chain was defined by its CDR3 amino acid sequence together with its V-gene family, and reads lacking a unique V-gene family were excluded. To address suspected cross-contamination and a sequencing artifact, a later analysis removed roughly 640 highly shared, low-generation-probability nucleotide sequences. A later analysis calculated a clonal expansion index for each public chain from normalized within-repertoire ranks of inferred template counts. In a later analysis, generation probabilities were computed using a VDJ recombination model fitted to out-of-frame rearrangements, and the results were checked against IGoR. In a later analysis, hypergeometric tests were used to score TCR-TCR, TCR-HLA and TCR-CMV co-occurrence, with a repertoire-size bias correction applied to TCR pairs. To estimate false discovery rates, a later analysis permuted the HLA or CMV assignments 20 times. In a later analysis, co-occurring TCRs were grouped with DBSCAN, and TCRdist sequence similarity was added when clustering was performed within HLA-allele-positive subsets. Co-occurrence clustering excluded repertoires with fewer than 30,000 or more than 120,000 public chains, plus five with anomalous nucleotide sharing. What TCRdb holds here is the immuneACCESS table cut down to in-frame rearrangements. Part of the clones is not present; checked against another copy, under half of the missing clones reflect an unresolved V gene, and the others are unexplained. V, J and clone size are taken as reported in that table, and D and trimming were inferred from the DNA itself. The sample table lists 250,000 to 350,000 clones, around 86% of them with a count of one. Around 4.2% of the sample lies in the top ten.

The cohort was made up of 650 to 700 healthy bone marrow donors. At the time of sampling, all cohort members were nominally healthy, though unrecorded immune exposures were likely present. The donor was CMV seropositive and belonged to the group of 250 to 300 seropositive cohort members. A peripheral blood sample was provided by each donor, and peripheral blood mononuclear cells were used for TCR beta sequencing. Genomic DNA was extracted from the blood cell samples with the Qiagen DNeasy Blood Extraction Kit. The CDR3, cysteine through phenylalanine, is 12 amino acids long. Only the CDR3 part of the read is kept: 36 bases, read in frame from the first base. CDR1 is given as SNHLY and CDR2 as FYNNEI, both from the germline V gene. V gives up 7 bases and J gives up 4 bases, and the segment between their germline ends measures 8 bases.

This sequence uses TRBV2 and TRBJ2-1; D gene: possibly TRBD2, on 5 matching bases. The sequenced sample consisted of PBMCs. The clonotype comes from a man aged 35-49 years in good health and CMV-seropositive. The CDR3 protein sequence reads: CASNSGYNEQFF. The bases are TGTGCCAGCAACTCGGGATACAATGAGCAGTTCTTC.